The 4 T cell receptor beta chains given below trace back to one sample, sequenced in a study of CD4 T cells in relation to SARS-CoV-2 and coronaviruses. Measured with immunoSEQ multiplex PCR; TCRdb has only the in-frame clones, and not every one. The top ten clones hold under 1.5% of a sample with tens of thousands of clones, approximately 90% of them seen once. Before the COVID-19 pandemic, during about 2011-2019, CD4+ T cells were taken from unexposed donors. Sequences were obtained from memory CD4+ T cells from PBMCs. The receptors here all came from a human donor in good health.

V usage is TRBV5-4 and J usage is TRBJ1-3; TRBD1 is a possible D gene (6 bases). The CDR3 sequence is 15 residues long. V was trimmed by 4 bases and J by 4 bases, leaving 15 bases between them. Germline V gives CDR1 SGHNT, CDR2 YYREEE (reference sequence). CDR3 DNA: TGTGCCAGCAGCCAACAGGGCTCCGCCGGAAACACCATATATTTT. Translating gives CASSQQGSAGNTIYF. Filled out from reference TRBV5-4 and TRBJ1-3, the complete variable domain reads ETGVTQSPTHLIKTRGQQVTLRCSSQSGHNTVSWYQQALGQGPQFIFQYYREEENGRGNFPPRFSGLQFPNYSSELNVNALELDDSALYLCASSQQGSAGNTIYFGEGSWLTVV.

This clone was seen a single time. The rearrangement joins TRBV2 to TRBJ2-1; 10 bases align to TRBD1. Trimming at V came to 5 bases and at J to 4 bases, leaving 5 bases not matched to a gene. Germline V gene lookup returns CDR1 SNHLY and CDR2 FYNNEI. The CDR3 length is 15 residues. CDR3 loop: CASSRPDRGYNEQFF. The DNA for the CDR3 is TGTGCCAGCAGTCGACCGGACAGGGGGTACAATGAGCAGTTCTTC.

The chain joins TRBV28 to TRBJ1-2, with 8 bases fitting TRBD1. The CDR3 totals 16 residues. CDR1 MDHEN and CDR2 SYDVKM come from the germline V gene. The ends lost 4 bases at V and 5 bases at J; junction bases unmatched: 12. The DNA of the CDR3 is TGTGCCAGCAGTTCCCCCGGACAGGGTTTCGTGTATGGCTACACCTTC. It translates to CASSSPGQGFVYGYTF.

This chain links TRBV5-5 with TRBJ2-3; D possibly uses TRBD1 or TRBD2 (5 bases each). V was shortened by 2 bases and J by 0 bases, with 10 bases between the two germline ends. This CDR3 is built from 15 residues. Germline V gives CDR1 SGHKS, CDR2 YYEKEE (reference sequence). CDR3 loop: CASSFSGLSTDTQYF. CDR3 in DNA: TGTGCCAGCAGCTTCTCGGGGCTAAGCACAGATACGCAGTATTTT.